This record covers a single T cell receptor (beta chain). From germline, CDR1 is KGHSH and CDR2 LQKENI. V shed 4 bases, J shed 6 bases, and the junction held 6 bases outside the gene matches. CDR3 size: 15 residues. This sample was taken from a study of follicular helper T cells after annual influenza vaccination. Assay used: immunoSEQ multiplex PCR; TCRdb lists only in-frame clones, some missing. The table includes 5,500 to 7,000 clones, around nine tenths detected once. The time point was: 2015-2016 season, 7 days after influenza vaccination. The sequence was collected from an adult who received the influenza vaccine. The rearrangement links TRBV18 to TRBJ2-2; 9 positions match TRBD1. The sequencing used CXCR5+ CD38- circulating T follicular helper cells from blood, collected 7 days after influenza vaccination. The subset denotes: circulating Tfh, non-naive CD4+CXCR5+PD-1+ (ICOS+CD38+ or ICOS-CD38-). The DNA of the CDR3 is TGTGCCAGCTCACGCCGACAGGGGGACCCCGGGGAGCTGTTTTTT. Protein: CASSRRQGDPGELFF.